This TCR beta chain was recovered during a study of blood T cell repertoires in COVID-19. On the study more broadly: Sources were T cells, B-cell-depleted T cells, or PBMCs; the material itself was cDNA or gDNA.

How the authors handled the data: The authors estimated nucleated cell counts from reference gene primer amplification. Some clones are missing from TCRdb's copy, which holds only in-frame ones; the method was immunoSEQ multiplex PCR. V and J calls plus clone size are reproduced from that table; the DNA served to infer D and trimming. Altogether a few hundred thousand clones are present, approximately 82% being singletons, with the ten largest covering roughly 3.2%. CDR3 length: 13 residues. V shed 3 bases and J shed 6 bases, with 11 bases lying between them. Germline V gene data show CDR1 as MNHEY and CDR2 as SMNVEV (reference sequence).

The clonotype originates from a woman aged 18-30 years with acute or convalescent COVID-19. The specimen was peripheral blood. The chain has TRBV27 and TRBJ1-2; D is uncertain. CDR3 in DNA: TGTGCCAGCAGTTTGGAACGGGGAGATGGCTACACCTTC. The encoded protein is CASSLERGDGYTF.